Given below is one T cell receptor beta chain in context. The target antigen is unknown. This entry belongs to a study of T cell responses to AZD1222 COVID-19 vaccine. Germline CDR1 is LNHDA and CDR2 is SQIVND (reference sequence). This CDR3 is 15 amino acids long. The V end was cut by 1 base, the J end by 0 bases, with 6 bases between. The protocol was immunoSEQ multiplex PCR, while the TCRdb copy is restricted to in-frame clones and leaves out a portion. The repertoire consists of about 79,000 clones, with approximately 80% occurring once and the leading ten covering 22%. The study, taken as a whole, reports: Repertoire sampling occurred only after the peak T cell response.

The sample in question was peripheral blood, obtained on day 0 of AZD1222 vaccination. The receptor was isolated from an adult in good health. J is TRBJ2-2 and V is TRBV19, with D hard to call. The CDR3 loop reads CASSIVASNTGELFF. CDR3 nucleotides: TGTGCCAGTAGTATAGTTGCGTCGAACACCGGGGAGCTGTTTTTT.